These 17 T cell receptor beta chains were sequenced from one sample in a study of cytomegalovirus exposure and HLA in healthy donors. Both 60 Vbeta primers and 13 Jbeta primers went into the PCR. Some clones are missing from TCRdb's copy, which holds only in-frame ones; the method was immunoSEQ multiplex PCR. Of approximately 170,000 clones listed, roughly 80% were seen once; the top ten hold 1.9%. The material sequenced was PBMCs. All receptors come from a human donor in good health.

This rearrangement joins TRBV4-3 to TRBJ1-2; the match to TRBD1 covers 8 bases. Looked up from germline, CDR1 is LGHNA and CDR2 is YSLEER. Unmatched junction bases numbered 7, after V lost 5 bases and J lost 5 bases. The CDR3 is made up of 14 amino acids. The CDR3 DNA reads TGCGCCAGCAGCGACAGACAGGGGAGTTATGGCTACACCTTC. This codes for CASSDRQGSYGYTF.

CDR3 loop: CASSVNRAGGRQETQYF. CDR3 DNA: TGCGCCAGCAGTGTGAATCGGGCGGGGGGCCGACAAGAGACCCAGTACTTC. The genes are TRBV10-1 and TRBJ2-5; 8 nucleotides line up with TRBD2. With 4 bases clipped from V and 2 bases from J, the junction kept 12 bases outside the gene matches. The length of the CDR3 is 17 residues. Germline assignment: CDR1 WNHNN and CDR2 SYGVQD (reference sequence).

The chain couples TRBV29-1 to TRBJ2-5; TRBD1 agrees at 7 bases. The V gene end was trimmed by 4 bases and the J gene end by 0 bases; junction bases not matched to a gene: 5. Germline loops: CDR1 SQVTM, CDR2 ANQGSEA. The CDR3 has 14 amino acids. CDR3 region: CSVVPTGYQETQYF. DNA for the CDR3: TGCAGCGTTGTCCCGACAGGGTACCAAGAGACCCAGTACTTC.

The chain employs TRBV6-8 and TRBJ2-7; TRBD1 is a possible D gene (5 bases). V was trimmed by 0 bases and J by 3 bases, leaving 9 bases between them. Germline CDR1 MNHGY, CDR2 SAAAGT. The CDR3 is 14 residues long. The CDR3: CASSYSRQYYEQYF. The CDR3 bases are TGTGCCAGCAGTTACTCGAGACAGTACTACGAGCAGTACTTC.

The gene calls are TRBV7-2 and TRBJ1-1, with D perhaps TRBD1 (5 bases). This CDR3 is built from 14 residues. Germline V lookup: CDR1 SGHTA, CDR2 FQGNSA. Trimming stripped 1 base from V and 8 bases from J, with 14 bases between. Written as DNA, the CDR3 is TGTGCCAGCAGCTTAGACTCGGCAGGGCGGGAAGCTTTCTTT. Protein sequence: CASSLDSAGREAFF.

This chain joins TRBV9 and TRBJ1-2, with 9 bases matching TRBD1. V shed 3 bases and J 4 bases; nucleotides not matched to a gene: 16. This CDR3 is built from 18 residues. CDR1 and CDR2 from the germline V gene are SGDLS and YYNGEE. CDR3 loop: CASSASKTGTGFGYGYTF. CDR3 nucleotides: TGTGCCAGCAGCGCCTCGAAGACCGGGACAGGGTTTGGCTATGGCTACACCTTC.

The rearrangement uses TRBV6-5 and TRBJ2-5; TRBD1 matches at 9 bases. The J call may be incorrect, as the DNA end agrees better with TRBJ2-7. CDR3 length: 14 amino acids. Germline V lookup: CDR1 MNHEY, CDR2 SVGAGI. CDR3 sequence reads: CASRAGTGFHEQYF. For the CDR3, the DNA is TGTGCCAGCAGGGCCGGGACAGGGTTCCACGAGCAGTACTTC.

The table lists this clone with a count of one. The chain recombines TRBV9 with TRBJ2-7, with D unclear. V gave up 0 bases and J gave up 0 bases, with 10 bases separating them. The CDR3 runs 15 residues. The germline gives CDR1 SGDLS, CDR2 YYNGEE. DNA of the CDR3: TGTGCCAGCAGCGTAGGGCCCCTCAGCTCCTACGAGCAGTACTTC. Translation gives CASSVGPLSSYEQYF.

This clone was recorded once. The chain recombines TRBV5-1 with TRBJ2-1; D perhaps matches TRBD2 (5 bases). The length of the CDR3 is 13 residues. Trimming took off 2 bases at V and 7 bases at J, with 10 bases between the two ends. Germline values: CDR1 SGHRS, CDR2 YFSETQ. The CDR3 sequence: CASSFSGMNEQFF. CDR3 DNA sequence: TGCGCCAGCAGCTTTTCGGGGATGAATGAGCAGTTCTTC.

This clone has a handful of counts. The rearrangement links TRBV5-1 to TRBJ1-4, with D unresolved. The CDR3 runs to 11 residues. The V end was cut by 4 bases, the J end by 5 bases, with 3 bases between. CDR1 SGHRS and CDR2 YFSETQ come from the germline V gene. The CDR3 here is CASSLNEKLFF. CDR3 DNA sequence: TGCGCCAGCAGCCTAAATGAAAAACTGTTTTTT.

The chain carries TRBV9 and TRBJ1-4; 8 nucleotides match TRBD1. The V and J ends lost 1 base and 3 bases, in that order; junction bases with no gene match: 2. This CDR3 is built from 15 residues. CDR1 and CDR2 from the germline V gene are SGDLS and YYNGEE. The CDR3 sequence: CASSVQGAANEKLFF. As DNA, the CDR3 is TGTGCCAGCAGCGTACAGGGGGCTGCTAATGAAAAACTGTTTTTT. The full variable domain, its missing parts supplied by reference TRBV9 and TRBJ1-4, is DSGVTQTPKHLITATGQRVTLRCSPRSGDLSVYWYQQSLDQGLQFLIQYYNGEERAKGNILERFSAQQFPDLHSELNLSSLELGDSALYFCASSVQGAANEKLFFGSGTQLSVL.

This chain links TRBV15 with TRBJ2-7; 11 bases fit TRBD1. CDR1 is LNHNV and CDR2 is YYDKDF in the germline V gene (reference sequence). V lost 0 bases, J lost 7 bases, and 8 bases stayed unmatched. CDR3 length: 16 amino acids. The CDR3 loop reads CATSRDRGTGGREQYF. As DNA, the CDR3 is TGTGCCACCAGCAGAGATCGGGGGACAGGGGGTAGGGAGCAGTACTTC.

The rearrangement uses TRBV10-3 and TRBJ2-1; 10 positions match TRBD2. The trim removed 9 bases at V and 9 bases at J, leaving 8 bases unmatched. CDR1 ENHRY and CDR2 SYGVKD come from the germline V gene. The CDR3 is made up of 13 amino acids. The CDR3 DNA reads TGTGCCATGGCGGAGCGGGGGGGCGGTGAGCAGTTCTTC. It translates to CAMAERGGGEQFF.

V and J are TRBV4-3 and TRBJ2-7; TRBD2 aligns across 14 bases. Germline trimming cut 0 bases from V and 7 bases from J; bases unmatched to any gene: 5. Per germline, CDR1 LGHNA and CDR2 YSLEER. This CDR3 is built from 16 residues. DNA of the CDR3: TGCGCCAGCAGCCAAGAAAGACTAGCGGGGGGGCGAGAGCAGTACTTC. Protein: CASSQERLAGGREQYF.

The chain joins TRBV27 to TRBJ1-1; D not resolved. Germline CDR1 reads MNHEY; CDR2 reads SMNVEV (reference sequence). V gave up 3 bases and J gave up 6 bases, with 11 bases separating them. CDR3 length: 13 residues. The CDR3 DNA follows: TGTGCCAGCAGTTTTCTTAATCGGGCTGAAGCTTTCTTT. This encodes CASSFLNRAEAFF.

About this clone itself: The junction departs from the called germline gene at one end, perhaps through a read error. This CDR3 is also generated by other DNA sequences in the sample. The V call is TRBV5-8, the J call TRBJ1-2; the D is unclear. From germline, CDR1 is SGHTS and CDR2 YDEGEE. This CDR3 contains 13 residues. CDR3 amino acids: CASSPRRTYGYTF. CDR3 nucleotide sequence: TGTGCTAGCAGCCCGAGGCGCACCTATGGCTACACCTTC.

The chain carries TRBV7-2 and TRBJ1-1, with D hard to call. Germline V gives CDR1 SGHTA, CDR2 FQGNSA. Between the trimmed V and J ends, which lost 1 base and 1 base, there was a span of 10 bases. This CDR3 is built from 15 residues. CDR3 region: CASSLGLIWNTEAFF. The CDR3 DNA is TGTGCCAGCAGCTTAGGGCTGATTTGGAACACTGAAGCTTTCTTT. The whole variable domain, remainder taken from reference TRBV7-2 and TRBJ1-1, is GAGVSQSPSNKVTEKGKDVELRCDPISGHTALYWYRQSLGQGLEFLIYFQGNSAPDKSGLPSDRFSAERTGGSVSTLTIQRTQQEDSAVYLCASSLGLIWNTEAFFGQGTRLTVV.